The 32 T cell receptor beta chains below were found in one sample sequenced in a study of cytomegalovirus exposure and HLA in healthy donors. The study ran its PCR with 60 Vbeta and 13 Jbeta primers. Using immunoSEQ multiplex PCR, the repertoire was profiled, and TCRdb retains in-frame clones only, with some absent. The sample table includes 100,000 to 150,000 clones. The sample was PBMCs. All receptors derive from a middle-aged woman in good health and CMV-seropositive.

The chain uses TRBV29-1 and TRBJ1-1; 7 bases line up with TRBD1. V lost 3 bases to trimming and J lost 6 bases; unmatched junction nucleotides: 4. In germline, CDR1 is SQVTM, CDR2 ANQGSEA. This CDR3 has 12 residues. CDR3 region: CSVDGQASEAFF. The CDR3 bases are TGCAGCGTTGATGGACAGGCCTCTGAAGCTTTCTTT.

J is TRBJ2-3 and V is TRBV9; 9 nucleotides match TRBD2. The CDR3 loop spans 17 amino acids. J lost 0 bases, V lost 4 bases, and 9 bases had no gene match. CDR1 is SGDLS, CDR2 YYNGEE, per germline. The CDR3: CASSPRGSGGSTDTQYF. DNA of the CDR3: TGTGCCAGCAGCCCCCGGGGGAGCGGGGGGAGCACAGATACGCAGTATTTT.

The V call is TRBV10-3, the J call TRBJ1-2; D may be TRBD1 (5 bases). Trimming pared 4 bases from V and 2 bases from J, leaving 8 bases between. Germline CDR1 is ENHRY and CDR2 is SYGVKD. The CDR3 length is 13 residues. DNA for the CDR3: TGTGCCATCAGTGGGGGCCCAAACTATGGCTACACCTTC. Protein product: CAISGGPNYGYTF.

The rearrangement links TRBV18 to TRBJ1-1, with 11 bases aligning to TRBD1. V gave up 3 bases and J gave up 4 bases; unmatched junction bases: 10. CDR3 length: 17 residues. Germline loops: CDR1 KGHSH, CDR2 LQKENI. CDR3 amino acids: CASSPLGQGAGGTEAFF. In DNA, the CDR3 is TGTGCCAGCTCACCTCTCGGACAGGGGGCTGGCGGCACTGAAGCTTTCTTT.

V gene TRBV6-1 combines with J gene TRBJ1-5, with 10 nucleotides matching TRBD1. The CDR3 runs to 13 residues. J gave up 7 bases and V 6 bases, and 3 bases lay outside the gene matches. Germline V gene sequence: CDR1 MNHNS, CDR2 SASEGT. The DNA for the CDR3 is TGTGCCAGCAGCCGGGACAGGGGCCAGCCCCAGCATTTT. Amino acid sequence: CASSRDRGQPQHF.

The genes are TRBV6-4 and TRBJ2-3; 8 nucleotides align to TRBD2. Germline values: CDR1 MRHNA, CDR2 SNTAGT. The CDR3 is 14 residues long. The J segment lost 1 base and the V segment lost 3 bases, leaving 0 bases of the junction unmatched. CDR3 nucleotide sequence: TGTGCCAGCAGTGAGACTAGCGGCACAGATACGCAGTATTTT. Translation gives CASSETSGTDTQYF.

The V gene is TRBV19, the J gene TRBJ2-1; TRBD1 matches at 8 bases. Trimming at V came to 10 bases and at J to 4 bases, leaving 12 bases not matched to a gene. This CDR3 contains 15 residues. Germline CDR1 and CDR2: LNHDA and SQIVND (reference sequence). The CDR3 reads CATKPPTGVYNEQFF. The DNA of the CDR3 is TGTGCCACCAAACCCCCGACAGGGGTGTACAATGAGCAGTTCTTC.

This chain links TRBV7-9 with TRBJ2-4, with TRBD1 identical over 7 bases. The CDR3 totals 17 residues. The germline V gene has CDR1 SEHNR and CDR2 FQNEAQ (reference sequence). V lost 0 bases to trimming and J lost 0 bases; unmatched junction nucleotides: 5. CDR3 loop: CASSLAGTALAKNIQYF. For the CDR3, the DNA is TGTGCCAGCAGCTTAGCCGGGACAGCACTAGCCAAAAACATTCAGTACTTC.

The chain recombines TRBV25-1 with TRBJ1-1; D not resolved. Germline V gene lookup returns CDR1 MGHDK and CDR2 SYGVNS. V was shortened by 3 bases and J by 1 base, with 9 bases between the two germline ends. The CDR3 totals 14 residues. CDR3 sequence (DNA): TGTGCCAGCAGTGACGGGAGTCGGAACACTGAAGCTTTCTTT. Translation: CASSDGSRNTEAFF.

The chain recombines TRBV2 with TRBJ2-7, with 10 positions matching TRBD2. The junction had 7 bases not matched to a gene; V was cut back by 7 bases and J by 4 bases. The CDR3 is 14 amino acids. Germline V gives CDR1 SNHLY, CDR2 FYNNEI. CDR3 protein: CASTPGLAPYEQYF. The CDR3 DNA sequence: TGTGCCAGCACACCGGGACTAGCGCCATACGAGCAGTACTTC.

The rearrangement joins TRBV18 to TRBJ2-3; D is unclear. This CDR3 is built from 16 residues. Trimming removed 0 bases at V and 3 bases at J, with 13 bases between. Germline values: CDR1 KGHSH, CDR2 LQKENI. The chain's CDR3 is CASSPPSREETDTQYF. In nucleotides, the CDR3 is TGTGCCAGCTCACCACCAAGTAGAGAGGAAACAGATACGCAGTATTTT. Based on the CDR3 plus reference TRBV18 and TRBJ2-3, the full variable domain is NAGVMQNPRHLVRRRGQEARLRCSPMKGHSHVYWYRQLPEEGLKFMVYLQKENIIDESGMPKERFSAEFPKEGPSILRIQQVVRGDSAAYFCASSPPSREETDTQYFGPGTRLTVL.

The rearrangement uses TRBV5-1 and TRBJ1-4, with 8 bases matching TRBD1. The CDR3 is made up of 15 amino acids. CDR1 and CDR2 (germline): SGHRS, YFSETQ. The ends lost 0 bases at V and 7 bases at J; junction bases unmatched: 5. CDR3 residues: CASSLAGTGGEKLFF. In DNA, the CDR3 is TGCGCCAGCAGCTTGGCCGGAACAGGGGGTGAAAAACTGTTTTTT.

V gene TRBV19 combines with J gene TRBJ2-7, with 7 bases aligning to TRBD1. Germline V gives CDR1 LNHDA, CDR2 SQIVND (reference sequence). This CDR3 is 13 amino acids long. V lost 5 bases and J lost 7; bases outside the gene matches: 8. The CDR3 spells CASSLTGALEQYF. CDR3 coding DNA: TGTGCCAGTAGTCTAACAGGGGCCTTGGAGCAGTACTTC.

This chain connects TRBV7-2 to TRBJ2-7, with 7 bases matching TRBD2. The germline V gene encodes CDR1 SGHTA and CDR2 FQGNSA. This CDR3 region has 15 residues. With V trimmed by 7 bases and J by 2 bases, 11 bases remained unmatched. CDR3 sequence (DNA): TGTGCCAGCACCAACCCACGCGGGGGACCCTACGAGCAGTACTTC. Encoded protein: CASTNPRGGPYEQYF.

V usage is TRBV2 and J usage is TRBJ2-2, with 13 bases lining up with TRBD2. The CDR3 extends over 16 amino acids. Germline V gene lookup returns CDR1 SNHLY and CDR2 FYNNEI. The J segment lost 7 bases and the V segment lost 7 bases, leaving 9 bases of the junction unmatched. In DNA, the CDR3 is TGTGCCAGCACTAGAGGACTAGCGGGAGTACGCGGGGAGCTGTTTTTT. Translation: CASTRGLAGVRGELFF. Based on the CDR3 plus reference TRBV2 and TRBJ2-2, the full variable domain is EPEVTQTPSHQVTQMGQEVILRCVPISNHLYFYWYRQILGQKVEFLVSFYNNEISEKSEIFDDQFSVERPDGSNFTLKIRSTKLEDSAMYFCASTRGLAGVRGELFFGEGSRLTVL.

The rearrangement links TRBV10-3 to TRBJ2-6; 7 bases line up with TRBD2. Germline lookup yields CDR1 ENHRY and CDR2 SYGVKD. Losses at the gene ends were 10 bases for V and 2 bases for J; bases not matched to a gene: 11. CDR3 length equals 16 residues. CDR3 bases: TGTGCCACCACCTCCAGGGAGGGGACTGGGGCCAACGTCCTGACTTTC. Residues: CATTSREGTGANVLTF.

About this clone itself: One junction end disagrees with the germline gene, perhaps due to a read error. Other DNA sequences within the sample encode an identical CDR3. The chain links TRBV7-9 to TRBJ1-1; D possibly corresponds to TRBD1 (6 bases). CDR1 SEHNR and CDR2 FQNEAQ come from the germline V gene (reference sequence). CDR3 size: 13 residues. CDR3 region: CASSPPGGTEAFF. DNA for the CDR3: TGTGCCAGCAGCCCCCCGGGGGGCACTGAGGCTTTCTTT.

The V call is TRBV5-1, the J call TRBJ2-1, with D unresolved. From germline, CDR1 is SGHRS and CDR2 YFSETQ. V was clipped by 4 bases and J by 3 bases, with 5 bases between them. There are 12 residues in the CDR3. The CDR3 DNA reads TGCGCCAGCAGCATTCTCTACAATGAGCAGTTCTTC. Translated: CASSILYNEQFF.

By frequency, this clone is medium-sized. The chain joins TRBV6-1 to TRBJ2-2, with TRBD2 matching over 9 bases. The germline gives CDR1 MNHNS, CDR2 SASEGT. The CDR3 sequence is 15 residues long. V gave up 6 bases and J gave up 5 bases; unmatched junction bases: 7. CDR3 DNA: TGTGCCAGCAGGATAGCGGGAGAGGAGACCGGGGAGCTGTTTTTT. It is translated as CASRIAGEETGELFF.

The CDR3 nucleotides are TGTGCCAGCTCACCAAAGGTGCTAGCAGGTAGCTCCTACAATGAGCAGTTCTTC. Translating it yields CASSPKVLAGSSYNEQFF. This chain links TRBV18 with TRBJ2-1, with D perhaps matching TRBD2 (5 bases). The germline V gene encodes CDR1 KGHSH and CDR2 LQKENI. The CDR3 is made up of 18 amino acids. V was clipped by 2 bases and J by 0 bases, with 17 bases between them.

Comments on this clone: The sample carries other DNA sequences with the same CDR3. Here the CDR3 reads CATSLFSEINNEKLFF. CDR3 sequence (DNA): TGTGCCACCTCATTATTTTCGGAGATAAATAATGAAAAACTGTTTTTT. The chain couples TRBV19 to TRBJ1-4; no clear D gene. V was shortened by 10 bases and J by 4 bases, with 22 bases between the two germline ends. Germline V gene lookup returns CDR1 LNHDA and CDR2 SQIVND (reference sequence). This CDR3 contains 16 residues.

The rearrangement uses TRBV5-6 and TRBJ2-1; D might be TRBD2 (5 bases). The CDR3 covers 14 residues. V was clipped by 4 bases and J by 0 bases, with 8 bases between them. Germline CDR1 SGHDT, CDR2 YYEEEE. Here the CDR3 DNA reads TGTGCCAGCAGCCAAGACTACTCCTACAATGAGCAGTTCTTC. Translated: CASSQDYSYNEQFF. The complete variable domain, with remaining parts taken from reference TRBV5-6 and TRBJ2-1, reads DAGVTQSPTHLIKTRGQQVTLRCSPKSGHDTVSWYQQALGQGPQFIFQYYEEEERQRGNFPDRFSGHQFPNYSSELNVNALLLGDSALYLCASSQDYSYNEQFFGPGTRLTVL.

This rearrangement joins TRBV6-5 to TRBJ1-2; D possibly corresponds to TRBD1 (6 bases). Trimming took 4 bases from V and 3 from J, leaving 12 bases between them. Per the germline V gene, CDR1 is MNHEY and CDR2 is SVGAGI. The CDR3 extends over 14 amino acids. The CDR3 DNA reads TGTGCCAGCAGTTTACAGGGATCTGACTATGGCTACACCTTC. Its translation is CASSLQGSDYGYTF.

The J gene is TRBJ2-7, the V gene TRBV28, with D perhaps matching TRBD1 (5 bases). Germline V gene data show CDR1 as MDHEN and CDR2 as SYDVKM. This CDR3 region has 13 residues. The V gene lost 4 bases and the J gene lost 2 bases, with 9 bases spanning the gap. The CDR3 reads CASSSDSPYEQYF. CDR3 bases: TGTGCCAGCAGTTCTGACAGTCCCTACGAGCAGTACTTC.

The gene calls are TRBV5-1 and TRBJ2-1; 12 bases map to TRBD2. CDR1 and CDR2 from the germline V gene are SGHRS and YFSETQ. There are 17 residues in the CDR3. V shed 3 bases and J 7 bases; nucleotides not matched to a gene: 11. CDR3 protein: CASSSTGGLAGGNEQFF. CDR3 bases: TGCGCCAGCAGCTCTACAGGGGGGCTAGCGGGAGGGAATGAGCAGTTCTTC.

The chain uses TRBV28 and TRBJ2-4, with 10 bases identical to TRBD2. The germline CDR1 and CDR2 sequences are MDHEN and SYDVKM. CDR3 length equals 19 residues. The V and J ends lost 3 bases and 1 base, in that order; junction bases with no gene match: 12. The CDR3 DNA reads as TGTGCCAGCAGTTTTCGTAGCGCGGGAGCGGGGGGGGCCAAAAACATTCAGTACTTC. This encodes CASSFRSAGAGGAKNIQYF.

This chain's CDR3 is CASSNRGGRYGYTF. CDR3 DNA sequence: TGTGCCAGCAGTAACCGGGGGGGGAGGTATGGCTACACCTTC. This sequence joins TRBV27 and TRBJ1-2, with TRBD1 as a possible D gene (5 bases). V lost 5 bases and J 5 bases, leaving 15 bases between the germline ends. This CDR3 spans 14 amino acids. CDR1 and CDR2 from the germline V gene are MNHEY and SMNVEV (reference sequence).

The chain links TRBV28 to TRBJ2-7, with D perhaps matching TRBD2 (6 bases). V lost 3 bases to trimming and J lost 3 bases, with 18 bases between them. CDR1 MDHEN and CDR2 SYDVKM come from the germline V gene. This CDR3 has 16 residues. The CDR3 DNA follows: TGTGCCAGCAGTTTGTCGTCGTTTCTCGGGGGCTACGAGCAGTACTTC. Translating it yields CASSLSSFLGGYEQYF.

The CDR3 spells CASSLTGATGELFF. In nucleotides, the CDR3 is TGTGCCAGCAGTTTGACAGGGGCCACCGGGGAGCTGTTTTTT. The rearrangement joins TRBV7-2 to TRBJ2-2; 8 nucleotides agree with TRBD1. The CDR3 loop spans 14 amino acids. V was pared by 6 bases and J by 4 bases, with 4 bases of the junction left unmatched. The germline V gene encodes CDR1 SGHTA and CDR2 FQGNSA.

The rearrangement joins TRBV29-1 to TRBJ2-7, with 15 bases that match TRBD2. CDR3 length equals 15 residues. With V trimmed by 6 bases and J by 4 bases, 7 bases remained unmatched. Germline-derived CDR1 and CDR2 are SQVTM and ANQGSEA. The CDR3 sequence: CSVGLAGGLVYEQYF. As DNA, the CDR3 is TGCAGCGTGGGACTAGCGGGAGGATTAGTTTACGAGCAGTACTTC.

The V gene is TRBV19, the J gene TRBJ2-5; 8 nucleotides line up with TRBD1. The closer fit of TRBJ2-7 to the DNA end suggests the J call may be wrong. Germline-derived CDR1 and CDR2 are LNHDA and SQIVND (reference sequence). This CDR3 has 13 amino acids. The CDR3 sequence is CASSHTGGYEQYF. The CDR3 DNA sequence: TGTGCCAGTAGCCATACAGGGGGCTACGAGCAGTACTTC.

The chain couples TRBV4-1 to TRBJ2-5; 10 bases fit TRBD1. TRBJ2-7 matches the DNA end more closely, so the J call is doubtful. There are 14 residues in the CDR3. Germline lookup yields CDR1 MGHRA and CDR2 YSYEKL. CDR3 nucleotides: TGCGCCAGCAGCCAAGCGACAGGGGGCGTCGAGCAGTACTTC. Its protein product is CASSQATGGVEQYF.